The 2 T cell receptor beta chains presented below share a single source sample, sequenced in a study of blood T cell repertoires in COVID-19. Sequenced by immunoSEQ multiplex PCR; TCRdb stores in-frame clones only, minus some. Of 200,000 or so clones listed, around 81% were seen once; the top ten hold more than 2.5%. The sample taken for sequencing was peripheral blood. These receptors all come from a woman in her twenties or thirties who had recovered from COVID-19.

The V gene is TRBV6-6, the J gene TRBJ1-5, with D uncertain. This CDR3 comprises 12 residues. The V and J ends lost 8 bases and 3 bases respectively, with 8 bases between them. Germline values: CDR1 MNHNY, CDR2 SVGAGI (reference sequence). CDR3 coding DNA: TGTGCCAGCCAACAGACCAATCAGCCCCAGCATTTT. Residues: CASQQTNQPQHF.

The chain uses TRBV9 and TRBJ2-3; 7 bases line up with TRBD2. The CDR3 sequence is 16 residues long. Germline V gene lookup returns CDR1 SGDLS and CDR2 YYNGEE. V shed 0 bases and J 4 bases; nucleotides not matched to a gene: 8. This CDR3 reads CASSVDLAAISDTQYF. Here the CDR3 DNA reads TGTGCCAGCAGCGTAGATCTAGCGGCAATATCAGATACGCAGTATTTT.